This entry lists 26 T cell receptor beta chains sequenced from one sample in a study of T cells in localized non-small cell lung cancer. Sequenced by immunoSEQ multiplex PCR; TCRdb stores in-frame clones only, minus some. The sample has 30,000 or so clones, over 80% seen once; the top ten hold about 2.2%. The material was peripheral blood, obtained before any cancer treatment. These receptors were taken from a female donor over 55 with stage I lung adenocarcinoma.

The chain recombines TRBV18 with TRBJ1-2; D possibly corresponds to TRBD1 (6 bases). This CDR3 is 13 amino acids long. V lost 5 bases and J 8 bases, leaving 15 bases between the germline ends. Germline assignment: CDR1 KGHSH and CDR2 LQKENI. CDR3 region: CASSSQGSEGYTF. The CDR3 coding sequence is TGTGCCAGCTCATCACAGGGTTCGGAAGGCTACACCTTC.

CDR3 coding DNA: TGTGCCACCAGCGAGTTACAAGGCTCCTACAATGAGCAGTTCTTC. Protein product: CATSELQGSYNEQFF. The chain recombines TRBV15 with TRBJ2-1; D not resolved. The CDR3 sequence is 15 residues long. CDR1 LNHNV and CDR2 YYDKDF come from the germline V gene (reference sequence). V dropped 5 bases and J dropped 0 bases, with 11 bases sitting between them.

The J gene is TRBJ2-3, the V gene TRBV10-2, with TRBD2 matching over 9 bases. Looked up from germline, CDR1 is WSHSY and CDR2 is SAAADI. The CDR3 spans 15 residues. With 4 bases clipped from V and 5 bases from J, the junction kept 7 bases outside the gene matches. The DNA of the CDR3 is TGCGCCAGCAGTGCCGCGGGGGGGCGCGGAGATACGCAGTATTTT. Translating gives CASSAAGGRGDTQYF.

The J gene is TRBJ1-6, the V gene TRBV6-1; D remains ambiguous. The length of the CDR3 is 15 residues. Trimming left V 2 bases short and J 2 bases short, with 7 bases between. The germline V gene encodes CDR1 MNHNS and CDR2 SASEGT. The CDR3 bases are TGTGCCAGCAGTGAAAGGGTCGCCTATAATTCACCCCTCCACTTT. It yields the protein CASSERVAYNSPLHF.

This chain uses TRBV5-1 with TRBJ2-5; D gene unclear. With 7 bases removed from V and 5 bases from J, the gap between germline ends came to 9 bases. CDR1 and CDR2 (germline): SGHRS, YFSETQ. This CDR3 comprises 11 residues. DNA for the CDR3: TGCGCCAGCTCCGAATTGGAGACCCAGTACTTC. It codes for CASSELETQYF.

The chain links TRBV2 to TRBJ2-1; 7 bases map to TRBD2. Germline V gene data show CDR1 as SNHLY and CDR2 as FYNNEI. V lost 9 bases, J lost 4 bases, and 9 bases stayed unmatched. CDR3 size: 14 residues. This CDR3 is CARDKRGSYNEQFF. In nucleotides, the CDR3 is TGTGCCAGGGACAAGCGGGGCTCATACAATGAGCAGTTCTTC.

This clone was detected once. V is TRBV5-1 and J is TRBJ2-5; unclear D gene. V was shortened by 4 bases and J by 1 base, with 11 bases between the two germline ends. CDR1 and CDR2 (germline): SGHRS, YFSETQ. The CDR3 length is 14 residues. CDR3 region: CASSPDPSQETQYF. In DNA form, the CDR3 reads TGCGCCAGCAGCCCTGACCCTAGCCAAGAGACCCAGTACTTC. The variable domain in full, completed from reference TRBV5-1 and TRBJ2-5, reads KAGVTQTPRYLIKTRGQQVTLSCSPISGHRSVSWYQQTPGQGLQFLFEYFSETQRNKGNFPGRFSGRQFSNSRSEMNVSTLELGDSALYLCASSPDPSQETQYFGPGTRLLVL.

This chain connects TRBV28 to TRBJ2-5, with 7 bases lining up with TRBD1. Germline V gene data show CDR1 as MDHEN and CDR2 as SYDVKM. CDR3 length equals 15 residues. After removal of 8 bases from V and 4 bases from J, the junction contained 13 bases not matched to a gene. In DNA, the CDR3 is TGTGCCAGCGGCGCGACCGACAGGGACCGAGAGACCCAGTACTTC. Its protein is CASGATDRDRETQYF. The whole variable domain, remainder taken from reference TRBV28 and TRBJ2-5, is DVKVTQSSRYLVKRTGEKVFLECVQDMDHENMFWYRQDPGLGLRLIYFSYDVKMKEKGDIPEGYSVSREKKERFSLILESASTNQTSMYLCASGATDRDRETQYFGPGTRLLVL.

The chain links TRBV25-1 to TRBJ1-5; D ambiguous. The CDR3 contains 14 residues. Germline CDR1 is MGHDK and CDR2 is SYGVNS. Trimming removed 3 bases from V and 0 bases from J, with 6 bases in between. CDR3 DNA sequence: TGTGCCAGCAGTGACTCGGATAGCAATCAGCCCCAGCATTTT. Its protein product is CASSDSDSNQPQHF.

The J gene is TRBJ2-7, the V gene TRBV5-1, with 8 bases identical to TRBD1. This CDR3 has 14 residues. V was clipped by 2 bases and J by 4 bases; unmatched bases: 5. Germline V gene lookup returns CDR1 SGHRS and CDR2 YFSETQ. The CDR3 DNA reads TGCGCCAGCAGCTTAAGACAGGGGTTTTACGAGCAGTACTTC. This codes for CASSLRQGFYEQYF. Using reference TRBV5-1 and TRBJ2-7 for the parts outside the CDR3, the full variable domain is KAGVTQTPRYLIKTRGQQVTLSCSPISGHRSVSWYQQTPGQGLQFLFEYFSETQRNKGNFPGRFSGRQFSNSRSEMNVSTLELGDSALYLCASSLRQGFYEQYFGPGTRLTVT.

This clone was seen a handful of times. This chain connects TRBV6-1 to TRBJ1-1; D remains unclear. Germline CDR1 is MNHNS and CDR2 is SASEGT. Trimming removed 9 bases at V and 0 bases at J, with 11 bases between. The CDR3 is 13 residues long. The CDR3, as DNA: TGTGCCAGTCTCCAGAACATGAACACTGAAGCTTTCTTT. Translating it yields CASLQNMNTEAFF.

The chain combines TRBV18 with TRBJ1-1, with D maybe TRBD1 (6 bases). This CDR3 region has 13 residues. Germline V gene data show CDR1 as KGHSH and CDR2 as LQKENI. Trimming removed 6 bases at V and 3 bases at J, with 11 bases between. The DNA of the CDR3 is TGTGCCAGCTCCCAATCAGGGGACACTGAAGCTTTCTTT. It encodes CASSQSGDTEAFF.

The V gene is TRBV7-2, the J gene TRBJ1-2; D unresolved. V shed 6 bases and J shed 4 bases, with 12 bases lying between them. Germline CDR1 SGHTA, CDR2 FQGNSA. CDR3 length equals 13 residues. CDR3 bases: TGTGCCAGCAGTGTGGAGGCCATCTATGGCTACACCTTC. It yields the protein CASSVEAIYGYTF. Filled out from reference TRBV7-2 and TRBJ1-2, the complete variable domain reads GAGVSQSPSNKVTEKGKDVELRCDPISGHTALYWYRQSLGQGLEFLIYFQGNSAPDKSGLPSDRFSAERTGGSVSTLTIQRTQQEDSAVYLCASSVEAIYGYTFGSGTRLTVV.

The J gene is TRBJ2-4, the V gene TRBV5-4, with a possible D match to TRBD2 (6 bases). Germline V lookup: CDR1 SGHNT, CDR2 YYREEE (reference sequence). The V and J ends lost 0 bases and 5 bases respectively, with 12 bases between them. This CDR3 is built from 15 residues. CDR3 nucleotides: TGTGCCAGCAGCTTGGAACCCGGGGGTGAAAACATTCAGTACTTC. Protein product: CASSLEPGGENIQYF.

The V call is TRBV28, the J call TRBJ2-7; weak D call: TRBD1 (6 bases). V was shortened by 10 bases and J by 2 bases, with 9 bases between the two germline ends. Germline V gene lookup returns CDR1 MDHEN and CDR2 SYDVKM. This CDR3 comprises 11 residues. This CDR3 reads CATRQAYEQYF. The CDR3 bases are TGTGCCACCCGACAGGCCTACGAGCAGTACTTC.

J is TRBJ2-5 and V is TRBV19; D ambiguous. The CDR3 extends over 11 amino acids. From germline, CDR1 is LNHDA and CDR2 SQIVND (reference sequence). V shed 3 bases and J shed 4 bases, with 3 bases lying between them. CDR3 DNA sequence: TGTGCCAGTAGTATGGGAGAGACCCAGTACTTC. This translates into CASSMGETQYF.

This chain joins TRBV28 and TRBJ2-3; possibly TRBD2 for D (7 bases). Germline CDR1 MDHEN, CDR2 SYDVKM. The CDR3 totals 15 residues. Between the trimmed V and J ends, which lost 7 bases and 0 bases, there was a span of 14 bases. CDR3 DNA: TGTGCCAGCACCTGGGGGGGCCTGAGCACAGATACGCAGTATTTT. This sequence encodes CASTWGGLSTDTQYF.

The chain joins TRBV4-1 to TRBJ1-6, with a possible D match to TRBD1 (5 bases). CDR3 length: 15 amino acids. Trimming cost V 0 bases and J 5 bases, with 8 bases left between them. Germline CDR1 is MGHRA and CDR2 is YSYEKL. The CDR3 protein is CASSQDPGDNSPLHF. The CDR3 DNA reads TGCGCCAGCAGCCAAGATCCGGGGGATAATTCACCCCTCCACTTT.

The rearrangement links TRBV25-1 to TRBJ2-7; D could derive from TRBD1 or TRBD2 (5 bases each). CDR1 is MGHDK and CDR2 is SYGVNS in the germline V gene. Trimming stripped 5 bases from V and 5 bases from J, with 16 bases between. The CDR3 extends over 14 amino acids. Here the CDR3 reads CASSPPGALNEQYF. The CDR3 coding sequence is TGTGCCAGCAGTCCTCCCGGGGCGCTGAACGAGCAGTACTTC.

This rearrangement joins TRBV19 to TRBJ2-1; 8 nucleotides line up with TRBD1. Germline trimming cut 5 bases from V and 1 base from J; bases unmatched to any gene: 7. Germline V gene sequence: CDR1 LNHDA, CDR2 SQIVND (reference sequence). The CDR3 spans 16 residues. CDR3 protein: CASSPRTGLSYNEQFF. The CDR3 DNA sequence: TGTGCCAGTAGTCCCCGGACAGGGTTATCCTACAATGAGCAGTTCTTC.

The J gene is TRBJ1-4, the V gene TRBV7-9, with TRBD1 as a possible D gene (6 bases). This CDR3 region has 15 residues. Trimming took off 2 bases at V and 8 bases at J, with 15 bases between the two ends. Germline V gives CDR1 SEHNR, CDR2 FQNEAQ (reference sequence). The CDR3 here is CASSLTGGGREKLFF. CDR3 nucleotides: TGTGCCAGCAGCTTAACGGGGGGCGGTAGGGAAAAACTGTTTTTT.

The table lists this clone with a few counts. The CDR3 sequence is CATTGPHTEAFF. CDR3 in DNA: TGCGCCACCACAGGGCCCCACACTGAAGCTTTCTTT. J is TRBJ1-1 and V is TRBV10-2; perhaps TRBD1 as D (6 bases). The CDR3 consists of 12 residues. V was clipped by 10 bases and J by 3 bases, with 12 bases between them. Germline CDR1 and CDR2: WSHSY and SAAADI.

The genes are TRBV10-3 and TRBJ2-6; D call uncertain. The length of the CDR3 is 13 residues. Germline V gene sequence: CDR1 ENHRY, CDR2 SYGVKD. V was trimmed by 4 bases and J by 6 bases, leaving 7 bases between them. CDR3 region: CAISGDLANVLTF. CDR3 nucleotide sequence: TGTGCCATCAGTGGTGATCTGGCCAACGTCCTGACTTTC.

The chain joins TRBV29-1 to TRBJ1-1; D remains unclear. Trimming took off 7 bases at V and 0 bases at J, with 12 bases between the two ends. From germline, CDR1 is SQVTM and CDR2 ANQGSEA. The CDR3 runs 13 residues. CDR3 in DNA: TGCAGCGAGAAGGCAGGAATGAACACTGAAGCTTTCTTT. Translating it yields CSEKAGMNTEAFF.

This chain joins TRBV28 and TRBJ1-1, with unresolved D. The germline V gene has CDR1 MDHEN and CDR2 SYDVKM. The germline V and J ends were trimmed by 5 bases and 4 bases, with 11 bases remaining between them. This CDR3 is built from 13 residues. CDR3 amino acids: CASSPPEGTEAFF. DNA of the CDR3: TGTGCCAGCAGTCCCCCTGAGGGCACTGAAGCTTTCTTT.

The chain employs TRBV28 and TRBJ2-2; perhaps D is TRBD1 or TRBD2 (5 bases each). V was clipped by 2 bases and J by 7 bases, with 20 bases between them. This CDR3 spans 17 amino acids. Germline V gene data show CDR1 as MDHEN and CDR2 as SYDVKM. CDR3 loop: CASSLRTTWRNDGELFF. Here the CDR3 DNA reads TGTGCCAGCAGTTTAAGGACAACTTGGAGGAACGACGGGGAGCTGTTTTTT.